This T cell receptor (beta chain) was retrieved from a study of OX40 agonist ivuxolimab in advanced cancers. Looking at the study overall: Patients took ivuxolimab, an agonistic anti-OX40 (CD134) antibody. At 0.01 to 10 mg/kg, ivuxolimab was administered intravenously to patients every 2 weeks. Males comprised approximately 81% of the group, whose mean age was around 62 years (range roughly 23 to 80). Under the entry rules, prior anti-PD-1, anti-PD-L1 or anti-CTLA-4 therapy was allowed, and around 40% had some.

Sequencing was performed with immunoSEQ multiplex PCR; in TCRdb, only in-frame clones are kept and a portion is missing. The data contain around 67,000 clones, approximately 80% of them seen just once; the ten biggest clones take up 0.6% to 0.8%. Specimen: CD4+ or CD8+ T cells sorted from blood, collected in a trial of the OX40 agonist ivuxolimab. The receptor's source is an adult with an advanced solid tumor such as melanoma, head and neck, liver or kidney cancer.

The CDR3 nucleotides are TGTGCCAGCAGCCTGGCGACAGGGTCGGAGACCCAGTACTTC. Translated, it gives CASSLATGSETQYF. The chain recombines TRBV11-3 with TRBJ2-5; 7 bases line up with TRBD1. CDR1 and CDR2 from the germline V gene are SGHNT and YENEEA. The CDR3 runs 14 residues. The V segment lost 5 bases and the J segment 5 bases; nucleotides outside the gene matches: 8.